Sequencing of this T cell receptor (beta chain) was carried out in a study of cytomegalovirus exposure and HLA in healthy donors. Study results and limitations: A few chains tied to CMV proved CMV antigen-specific in vitro. Researchers had no immune exposure information except CMV serostatus available.

Primers included in the PCR were 60 Vbeta and 13 Jbeta primers. Clones were sequenced by immunoSEQ multiplex PCR, and TCRdb holds only the in-frame ones, with some missing. Of around 100,000 clones listed, 78% are singletons. With respect to this clone: The antigen is undetermined.

This CDR3 comprises 13 residues. The germline CDR1 and CDR2 sequences are SGHAT and FQNNGV. V was trimmed by 6 bases and J by 1 base, leaving 9 bases between them. Input material: PBMCs. The genes are TRBV11-2 and TRBJ1-1; the D is unclear. The source is a middle-aged woman in good health and CMV-seronegative. The DNA for the CDR3 is TGTGCCAGCAGGGTGACTAGGAACACTGAAGCTTTCTTT. Translating gives CASRVTRNTEAFF.